The clone carrying this T cell receptor beta chain was detected a few times. Its matching antigen is unknown. V lost 2 bases and J 3 bases, leaving 2 bases between the germline ends. CDR3 size: 11 residues. Germline values: CDR1 MNHNS, CDR2 SASEGT. TCRdb redid the calling of the 5' RACE reads with MiXCR, one entry per CDR3 protein. Among approximately 400,000 distinct CDR3 sequences listed, 15% to 20% were seen once. The data belong to a study of CD8 T cells in ankylosing spondylitis. Overall study results and limits: Eight highly homologous variants made up a TCR beta motif, and this motif appeared characteristic of ankylosing spondylitis blood. There were earlier reports of some motif variants in reactive arthritis synovial fluid and blood. Matched ankylosing spondylitis synovial fluid reportedly showed significant enrichment of disease-linked clones.

The receptor was isolated from a male donor with ankylosing spondylitis. Sequencing was carried out using blood, either unsorted or a sorted T cell fraction (not recorded which). The chain joins TRBV6-1 to TRBJ2-7; no reliable D call. CDR3 protein: CASSEIYEQYF. CDR3 sequence (DNA): TGTGCCAGCAGTGAAATCTACGAGCAGTACTTC.